This T cell receptor (beta chain) appears in the sequencing data of a study of blood T cell repertoires in COVID-19. Clones were read by immunoSEQ multiplex PCR, and TCRdb kept only the in-frame ones, dropping some. The table shows a few hundred thousand clones, with around 89% occurring only once. Germline CDR1 SQVTM, CDR2 ANQGSEA. This CDR3 contains 16 residues. Trimming shortened V by 4 bases and J by 1 base, and 20 bases separated the two germline ends. The TCR originated in a woman between 55 and 75 years old with COVID-19, enrolled during active disease. The source material was peripheral blood. The chain carries TRBV29-1 and TRBJ2-7, with a weak D call TRBD1 (5 bases). In DNA form, the CDR3 reads TGCAGCGTTGCGACAGTCGCCACCTATTCATCCTACGAGCAGTACTTC. Translated: CSVATVATYSSYEQYF.